The 16 T cell receptor beta chains below come from one sample, sequenced in a study of T cell responses to AZD1222 COVID-19 vaccine (dated by TCRdb to the early 2020s). The method behind the library was the immunoSEQ multiplex PCR assay. Entries here come from immuneACCESS through TCRdb and include only in-frame sequences with V and J called. Some clones fail to appear in such tables; in the studies checked, an unresolved V gene covers under half of the shortfall, and the cause of the remainder is unknown. This sample lists about 200,000 clones; approximately 94% were detected once. The ten largest clones add up to approximately 1.5% of the sample. In the paper's terms, the time point label means: about 28 days (+/-7) after the second vaccine dose. The sample's treatment or condition label, decoded: meningococcal conjugate vaccine given as trial control. The source material was peripheral blood, sampled 28 days after the second dose of the MenACWY control vaccine. These receptors originate from an adult who received the MenACWY meningococcal vaccine as a control.

The chain uses TRBV6-5 and TRBJ2-7; D might be TRBD1 (6 bases). The V and J ends lost 6 bases and 2 bases respectively, with 11 bases between them. CDR3 length: 13 amino acids. Germline CDR1 reads MNHEY; CDR2 reads SVGAGI. CDR3 nucleotide sequence: TGTGCCAGCAGCAACAGGGAAACCTACGAGCAGTACTTC. Protein: CASSNRETYEQYF.

The V call is TRBV28, the J call TRBJ1-1, with a weak D call TRBD1 (6 bases). V dropped 2 bases and J dropped 11 bases, with 12 bases sitting between them. The CDR3 loop spans 12 amino acids. The germline V gene encodes CDR1 MDHEN and CDR2 SYDVKM. The CDR3 reads CASSLGGTGAFF. The CDR3 coding sequence is TGTGCCAGCAGTTTAGGAGGAACAGGGGCTTTCTTT.

The chain recombines TRBV6-5 with TRBJ1-2, with D tentatively TRBD1 (6 bases). Germline loops: CDR1 MNHEY, CDR2 SVGAGI. The CDR3 is made up of 13 amino acids. Trimming left V 0 bases short and J 6 bases short, with 8 bases between. The CDR3 protein is CASSYSSGDGYTF. For the CDR3, the DNA is TGTGCCAGCAGTTACTCATCAGGGGATGGCTACACCTTC.

The chain couples TRBV25-1 to TRBJ1-4, with D hard to call. Germline V gene lookup returns CDR1 MGHDK and CDR2 SYGVNS. This CDR3 is built from 15 residues. V lost 1 base and J lost 3, with 9 bases in between. This chain's CDR3 is CASSESREPNEKLFF. The CDR3, as DNA: TGTGCCAGCAGTGAATCAAGGGAACCTAATGAAAAACTGTTTTTT.

This chain connects TRBV28 to TRBJ2-7; D call uncertain. V lost 6 bases, J lost 3 bases, and 9 bases lay in between. The germline CDR1 and CDR2 sequences are MDHEN and SYDVKM. The CDR3 spans 12 residues. This chain's CDR3 is CASSQTSYEQYF. The CDR3 region has the DNA TGTGCCAGCAGCCAGACCAGCTACGAGCAGTACTTC.

V is TRBV24-1 and J is TRBJ2-3; no clear D. With 5 bases removed from V and 6 bases from J, the gap between germline ends came to 5 bases. The CDR3 is 11 residues long. Germline CDR1 reads KGHDR; CDR2 reads SFDVKD. The DNA for the CDR3 is TGTGCCACCAGTGGCGAGGATACGCAGTATTTT. Amino acid sequence: CATSGEDTQYF.

V usage is TRBV11-1 and J usage is TRBJ2-3; D gene ambiguous. The CDR3 loop spans 13 amino acids. Deletions cut 2 bases from V and 4 bases from J, with 7 bases between. CDR1 SGHAT and CDR2 FQDESV come from the germline V gene (reference sequence). The CDR3 spells CASSLTVSDTQYF. In nucleotides, the CDR3 is TGTGCCAGCAGCTTAACAGTCTCAGATACGCAGTATTTT.

The V and J genes are TRBV28 and TRBJ2-7; D is uncertain. The CDR3 runs to 14 residues. CDR1 and CDR2 from the germline V gene are MDHEN and SYDVKM. The V gene lost 8 bases and the J gene lost 4 bases, with 18 bases spanning the gap. CDR3: CASRNPTTVYEQYF. CDR3 in DNA: TGTGCCAGCCGGAATCCTACGACGGTTTACGAGCAGTACTTC.

The chain has TRBV7-9 and TRBJ2-2, with 9 bases identical to TRBD1. The CDR3 contains 16 residues. Germline CDR1 reads SEHNR; CDR2 reads FQNEAQ (reference sequence). With V trimmed by 5 bases and J by 6 bases, 10 bases remained unmatched. CDR3 residues: CASSPAQGQGPGELFF. DNA of the CDR3: TGTGCCAGCAGCCCCGCGCAGGGACAGGGACCCGGGGAGCTGTTTTTT.

The J gene is TRBJ2-7, the V gene TRBV10-3; 9 bases agree with TRBD1. This CDR3 region has 16 residues. V was clipped by 3 bases and J by 0 bases; unmatched bases: 6. Germline values: CDR1 ENHRY, CDR2 SYGVKD. The CDR3 protein is CAISETDRGASYEQYF. DNA of the CDR3: TGTGCCATCAGTGAAACCGACAGGGGGGCCTCCTACGAGCAGTACTTC.

The V and J genes are TRBV27 and TRBJ2-7; 7 nucleotides match TRBD2. V was clipped by 2 bases and J by 6 bases; unmatched bases: 7. The length of the CDR3 is 14 residues. From germline, CDR1 is MNHEY and CDR2 SMNVEV (reference sequence). The CDR3 loop reads CASSLQREGGEQYF. The CDR3 DNA is TGTGCCAGCAGTTTACAGAGGGAGGGTGGCGAGCAGTACTTC.

The rearrangement joins TRBV6-4 to TRBJ2-3; 8 nucleotides agree with TRBD2. Germline lookup yields CDR1 MRHNA and CDR2 SNTAGT. This CDR3 contains 15 residues. J lost 1 base, V lost 0 bases, and 0 bases had no gene match. CDR3 residues: CASSDSSGGTDTQYF. The CDR3, as DNA: TGTGCCAGCAGTGACTCTAGCGGGGGCACAGATACGCAGTATTTT.

The chain has TRBV28 and TRBJ1-5, with a tentative D call TRBD1 (5 bases). This CDR3 comprises 16 residues. Between the trimmed V and J ends, which lost 6 bases and 2 bases, there was a span of 17 bases. Germline lookup yields CDR1 MDHEN and CDR2 SYDVKM. The CDR3 is CASRLPPARGNQPQHF. The CDR3 DNA reads TGTGCCAGCAGGCTACCCCCCGCCAGGGGCAATCAGCCCCAGCATTTT.

The chain carries TRBV28 and TRBJ2-3; 8 nucleotides align to TRBD2. This CDR3 is 17 amino acids long. The trim removed 5 bases at V and 3 bases at J, leaving 13 bases unmatched. CDR1 MDHEN and CDR2 SYDVKM come from the germline V gene. The CDR3 DNA sequence: TGTGCCAGCAGTCCCTTAGGGGCCAGCGGGAGTACAGATACGCAGTATTTT. It yields the protein CASSPLGASGSTDTQYF.

The chain has TRBV2 and TRBJ2-1, with TRBD2 matching over 8 bases. V was pared by 1 base and J by 7 bases, with 12 bases of the junction left unmatched. CDR3 length equals 17 residues. Germline CDR1 SNHLY, CDR2 FYNNEI. CDR3 sequence reads: CASSEGGRGRSDNEQFF. The CDR3 bases are TGTGCCAGCAGTGAAGGCGGTCGCGGGAGGTCCGATAATGAGCAGTTCTTC.

Concerning this clone: The same CDR3 arises from other DNA sequences in this sample as well. The chain is built from TRBV9 and TRBJ1-2, with 7 bases fitting TRBD1. The length of the CDR3 is 13 residues. The trim removed 4 bases at V and 4 bases at J, leaving 4 bases unmatched. Per germline, CDR1 SGDLS and CDR2 YYNGEE. CDR3: CASSPRQGYGYTF. The CDR3 nucleotides are TGTGCCAGCAGCCCCCGACAGGGCTATGGCTACACCTTC. Supplemented by reference TRBV9 and TRBJ1-2, the full variable domain reads DSGVTQTPKHLITATGQRVTLRCSPRSGDLSVYWYQQSLDQGLQFLIQYYNGEERAKGNILERFSAQQFPDLHSELNLSSLELGDSALYFCASSPRQGYGYTFGSGTRLTVV.